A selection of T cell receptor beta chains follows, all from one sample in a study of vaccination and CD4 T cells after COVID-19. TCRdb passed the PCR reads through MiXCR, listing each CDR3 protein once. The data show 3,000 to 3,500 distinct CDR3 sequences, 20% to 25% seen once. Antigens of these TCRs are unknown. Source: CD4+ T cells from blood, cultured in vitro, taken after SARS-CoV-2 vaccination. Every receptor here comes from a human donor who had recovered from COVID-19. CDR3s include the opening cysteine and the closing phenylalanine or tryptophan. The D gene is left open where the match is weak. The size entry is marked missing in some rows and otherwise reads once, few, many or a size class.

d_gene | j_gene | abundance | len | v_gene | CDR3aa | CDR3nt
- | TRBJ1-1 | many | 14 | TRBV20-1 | CSAPPLLGNTEAFF | TGCAGTGCTCCACCATTGCTCGGGAACACTGAAGCTTTCTTT
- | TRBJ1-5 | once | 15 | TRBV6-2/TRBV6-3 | CASSYTGGVGQPQHF | TGTGCCAGCAGTTACACCGGGGGGGTCGGGCAGCCCCAGCATTTT
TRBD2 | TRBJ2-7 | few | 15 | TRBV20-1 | CSASPRTSGTYEQYF | TGCAGTGCCTCACCCCGGACTAGCGGAACCTACGAGCAGTACTTC
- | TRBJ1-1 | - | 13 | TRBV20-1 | CSAGGAVNTEAFF | TGCAGTGCTGGGGGTGCTGTGAACACTGAAGCTTTCTTT
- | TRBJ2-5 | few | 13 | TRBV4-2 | CASSQDNRETQYF | TGTGCCAGCAGCCAAGATAATAGGGAGACCCAGTACTTC
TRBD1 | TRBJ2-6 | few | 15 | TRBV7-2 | CASSPGTGGRRVLTF | TGTGCCAGCAGCCCCGGGACAGGGGGCAGGAGGGTCCTGACTTTC
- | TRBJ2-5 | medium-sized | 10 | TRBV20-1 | CSASLETQYF | TGCAGTGCTAGTCTGGAGACCCAGTACTTC
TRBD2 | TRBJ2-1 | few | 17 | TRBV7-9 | CAREGLAGTSSYNEQFF | TGTGCCAGAGAGGGACTAGCGGGCACTAGCTCCTACAATGAGCAGTTCTTC
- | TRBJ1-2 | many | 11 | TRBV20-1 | CSARAGDGYTF | TGCAGTGCTAGAGCAGGAGATGGCTACACCTTC
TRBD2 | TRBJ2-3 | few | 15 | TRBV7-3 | CASSPGTSGGDTQYF | TGTGCCAGCAGCCCTGGGACTAGCGGGGGAGATACGCAGTATTTT